Shown below are 13 T cell receptor beta chains from a single sample sequenced in a study of blood T cell repertoires in COVID-19. TCRdb's table, derived via immunoSEQ multiplex PCR, lists solely in-frame clones and lacks some. The sample lists about 190,000 clones, under 85% occurring once. Specimen: peripheral blood. Receptor source: a woman aged 40 to 49 with acute or convalescent COVID-19.

The chain employs TRBV5-1 and TRBJ2-1, with D possibly TRBD2 on 6 matching bases. The CDR3 totals 12 residues. V was clipped by 9 bases and J by 9 bases, with 16 bases between them. Germline V gene lookup returns CDR1 SGHRS and CDR2 YFSETQ. The CDR3 loop is CATPGDGGEQFF. CDR3 nucleotide sequence: TGCGCCACCCCGGGCGACGGGGGTGAGCAGTTCTTC.

The V and J genes are TRBV19 and TRBJ1-1, with 8 bases identical to TRBD1. Germline CDR1 LNHDA, CDR2 SQIVND (reference sequence). Trimming cost V 6 bases and J 4 bases; bases outside gene matches: 7. The CDR3 loop spans 14 amino acids. CDR3 bases: TGTGCCAGTAGCCCAGGGGGCGTCAGCACTGAAGCTTTCTTT. Its protein is CASSPGGVSTEAFF.

This chain links TRBV15 with TRBJ2-5, with a weak D call TRBD2 (6 bases). The germline gives CDR1 LNHNV, CDR2 YYDKDF (reference sequence). This CDR3 has 16 amino acids. Trimming shortened V by 1 base and J by 5 bases, and 17 bases separated the two germline ends. The CDR3 reads CATSRALNGGGETQYF. In nucleotides, the CDR3 is TGTGCCACCAGCAGAGCCTTGAACGGGGGTGGCGAGACCCAGTACTTC.

The chain combines TRBV30 with TRBJ1-5; 10 nucleotides line up with TRBD1. Germline V gene lookup returns CDR1 GTSNPN and CDR2 SVGIG (reference sequence). The CDR3 length is 15 residues. After removal of 1 base from V and 5 bases from J, the junction contained 5 bases not matched to a gene. The CDR3 region has the DNA TGTGCCTGGAGTGGAAGGACAGGGGGGGATCAGCCCCAGCATTTT. Translating gives CAWSGRTGGDQPQHF.

CDR3 sequence: CASGGTYEQYF. The CDR3, as DNA: TGTGCCTCGGGGGGAACCTACGAGCAGTACTTC. The chain joins TRBV7-2 to TRBJ2-7, with 7 nucleotides matching TRBD2. With 11 bases clipped from V and 2 bases from J, the junction kept 3 bases outside the gene matches. Germline CDR1 and CDR2: SGHTA and FQGNSA. CDR3 length equals 11 residues.

The rearrangement links TRBV10-3 to TRBJ1-2; D gene ambiguous. The length of the CDR3 is 15 residues. Germline CDR1 is ENHRY and CDR2 is SYGVKD. Trimming pared 5 bases from V and 2 bases from J, leaving 15 bases between. DNA of the CDR3: TGTGCCATCAGTAAGGGAGGGCGAGGGAACTATGGCTACACCTTC. Protein sequence: CAISKGGRGNYGYTF.

The chain has TRBV29-1 and TRBJ2-2, with a possible D match to TRBD1 (6 bases). The CDR3 covers 15 residues. V was trimmed by 7 bases and J by 0 bases, leaving 15 bases between them. Germline CDR1 and CDR2: SQVTM and ANQGSEA. CDR3 in DNA: TGCAGCGCAAAAGGACAGCTAACGAACACCGGGGAGCTGTTTTTT. Protein product: CSAKGQLTNTGELFF.

CDR3 protein: CASRLGQVGRPQHF. In nucleotides, the CDR3 is TGTGCCAGCAGACTGGGACAGGTGGGCAGACCCCAGCATTTT. V is TRBV6-6 and J is TRBJ1-5; TRBD1 agrees at 8 bases. From germline, CDR1 is MNHNY and CDR2 SVGAGI (reference sequence). The CDR3 sequence is 14 residues long. The J segment lost 10 bases and the V segment lost 6 bases, leaving 11 bases of the junction unmatched.

This clone was seen more than once but under ten times. This same CDR3 is encoded by further DNA sequences in the sample. The gene calls are TRBV28 and TRBJ1-2; no reliable D call. Between the trimmed V and J ends, which lost 3 bases and 4 bases, there was a span of 6 bases. This CDR3 region has 12 residues. CDR1 MDHEN and CDR2 SYDVKM come from the germline V gene. CDR3 sequence: CASSLAGYGYTF. The CDR3 DNA reads as TGTGCCAGCAGTTTGGCGGGCTATGGCTACACCTTC.

The chain employs TRBV7-8 and TRBJ1-1; 11 nucleotides line up with TRBD1. The CDR3 has 15 amino acids. The junction had 13 bases not matched to a gene; V was cut back by 5 bases and J by 11 bases. Germline V gene sequence: CDR1 SGHVS, CDR2 FQNEAQ. The CDR3 spells CASSARTGGLISAFF. CDR3 in DNA: TGTGCCAGCAGCGCTAGGACAGGGGGCCTCATTAGTGCTTTCTTT.

J is TRBJ1-5 and V is TRBV4-1; 7 nucleotides line up with TRBD1. The germline V gene has CDR1 MGHRA and CDR2 YSYEKL. V shed 3 bases, J shed 0 bases, and the junction held 5 bases outside the gene matches. The CDR3 is 16 amino acids. The CDR3, as DNA: TGCGCCAGCAGCCAGCTCGGACAGGATAGCAATCAGCCCCAGCATTTT. Translation gives CASSQLGQDSNQPQHF.

V and J are TRBV6-6 and TRBJ2-5, with D perhaps matching TRBD1 (5 bases). Germline V gene lookup returns CDR1 MNHNY and CDR2 SVGAGI (reference sequence). This CDR3 region has 15 residues. Trimming cost V 0 bases and J 0 bases, with 8 bases left between them. As DNA, the CDR3 is TGTGCCAGCAGTTACTCAGCCAGGGACCAAGAGACCCAGTACTTC. Translating gives CASSYSARDQETQYF.

The chain uses TRBV28 and TRBJ1-3; 7 positions match TRBD1. The V gene end was trimmed by 7 bases and the J gene end by 4 bases; junction bases not matched to a gene: 7. The CDR3 has 14 amino acids. The germline V gene has CDR1 MDHEN and CDR2 SYDVKM. As DNA, the CDR3 is TGTGCCAGCACCCTGACAGGGAACGGAAACACCATATATTTT. Encoded protein: CASTLTGNGNTIYF.